The 5 T cell receptor beta chains listed next were all sequenced from one sample in a study of blood T cell repertoires in COVID-19. The repertoire was sequenced with immunoSEQ multiplex PCR; TCRdb's copy has only in-frame clones and lacks some. This sample yields about 150,000 clones, of which over 75% are seen a single time; 13% belongs to the top ten. Sequences were obtained from peripheral blood. Receptor source: a man in his late teens or twenties with COVID-19, enrolled during active disease.

This clone was counted a few times. The CDR3 DNA follows: TGTGCCAGCAGTTCGAGGTTGTATGGCTACACCTTC. It yields the protein CASSSRLYGYTF. This chain joins TRBV6-5 and TRBJ1-2, with no clear D. Trimming shortened V by 4 bases and J by 5 bases, and 8 bases separated the two germline ends. The germline V gene has CDR1 MNHEY and CDR2 SVGAGI. This CDR3 is 12 amino acids long.

The chain has TRBV28 and TRBJ1-2; TRBD1 is a possible D gene (6 bases). In germline, CDR1 is MDHEN, CDR2 SYDVKM. The ends were cut back, 3 bases at V and 8 bases at J, with 22 bases in the middle. This CDR3 comprises 16 residues. The CDR3 DNA is TGTGCCAGCAGTTTGTCGGAGACAGGACTGATGGAGGGCTACACCTTC. Translating it yields CASSLSETGLMEGYTF.

This clone was observed a single time. The chain joins TRBV4-1 to TRBJ2-1; TRBD1 might be the D (6 bases). Between the trimmed V and J ends, which lost 2 bases and 6 bases, there was a span of 14 bases. The CDR3 is made up of 15 amino acids. Germline V gene sequence: CDR1 MGHRA, CDR2 YSYEKL. In DNA, the CDR3 is TGCGCCAGCAGCCAAACAACAGGGATTCGCAATGAGCAGTTCTTC. Its translation: CASSQTTGIRNEQFF.

This chain uses TRBV2 with TRBJ2-1, with 8 bases aligning to TRBD2. The junction had 8 bases not matched to a gene; V was cut back by 4 bases and J by 9 bases. CDR1 SNHLY and CDR2 FYNNEI come from the germline V gene. This CDR3 region has 14 residues. CDR3 sequence reads: CASSVGLAGPEQFF. CDR3 DNA: TGTGCCAGCAGTGTTGGTCTAGCGGGTCCTGAGCAGTTCTTC.

This clone was counted a few times. The chain combines TRBV15 with TRBJ2-7; 10 bases map to TRBD1. Germline V gives CDR1 LNHNV, CDR2 YYDKDF (reference sequence). This CDR3 has 15 amino acids. J lost 4 bases, V lost 5 bases, and 8 bases had no gene match. For the CDR3, the DNA is TGTGCCACCAGCTCCCGGACAGGGGGGCCATACGAGCAGTACTTC. The encoded protein is CATSSRTGGPYEQYF.